The 7 T cell receptor beta chains in this list originate from one sample, sequenced in a study of cytomegalovirus exposure and HLA in healthy donors. Use of 60 Vbeta and 13 Jbeta primers characterized the PCR. Repertoires were generated with immunoSEQ multiplex PCR, while TCRdb's copy carries only in-frame clones and drops some. This sample carries under 200,000 clones, roughly 80% of them seen once, and the ten largest clones take 3% to 4%. The sample comprised PBMCs. These receptors were taken from a man aged 50-59 years in good health and CMV-seronegative.

The rearrangement joins TRBV10-2 to TRBJ2-5, with TRBD2 matching over 7 bases. Per the germline V gene, CDR1 is WSHSY and CDR2 is SAAADI. V shed 5 bases and J 3 bases; nucleotides not matched to a gene: 3. The CDR3 sequence is 13 residues long. The DNA for the CDR3 is TGCGCCAGCAGTCCCGGGACTAAAGAGACCCAGTACTTC. Translation gives CASSPGTKETQYF.

The chain uses TRBV11-2 and TRBJ2-7; 9 nucleotides match TRBD1. The CDR3 spans 15 residues. CDR1 SGHAT and CDR2 FQNNGV come from the germline V gene. After removal of 5 bases from V and 1 base from J, the junction contained 6 bases not matched to a gene. DNA for the CDR3: TGTGCCAGCAGCAACTCGGGACAGGGTTCCTACGAGCAGTACTTC. It encodes CASSNSGQGSYEQYF.

V is TRBV28 and J is TRBJ2-7; no reliable D call. The germline CDR1 and CDR2 sequences are MDHEN and SYDVKM. The CDR3 extends over 13 amino acids. Deletions cut 3 bases from V and 2 bases from J, with 8 bases between. The CDR3 nucleotides are TGTGCCAGCAGTTTGTCAACAACCTACGAGCAGTACTTC. Its protein is CASSLSTTYEQYF.

The CDR3 protein is CASRPTGAYTYEQYF. CDR3 bases: TGTGCCAGCAGGCCCACAGGGGCCTATACCTACGAGCAGTACTTC. This chain uses TRBV7-9 with TRBJ2-7, with TRBD1 identical over 7 bases. CDR1 and CDR2 (germline): SEHNR, FQNEAQ (reference sequence). The CDR3 contains 15 residues. V was pared by 6 bases and J by 2 bases, with 10 bases of the junction left unmatched.

In its sample, this clone was seen a few times. This chain connects TRBV7-2 to TRBJ2-5; D might be TRBD2 (5 bases). V was clipped by 2 bases and J by 7 bases, with 14 bases between them. CDR1 and CDR2 (germline): SGHTA, FQGNSA. This CDR3 contains 14 residues. The CDR3 DNA reads TGTGCCAGCAGCTTAAGGAGGAGCGAGGGGACCCAGTACTTC. Translated: CASSLRRSEGTQYF. The entire variable domain, with the rest obtained from reference TRBV7-2 and TRBJ2-5, is as follows: GAGVSQSPSNKVTEKGKDVELRCDPISGHTALYWYRQSLGQGLEFLIYFQGNSAPDKSGLPSDRFSAERTGGSVSTLTIQRTQQEDSAVYLCASSLRRSEGTQYFGPGTRLLVL.

The chain couples TRBV7-2 to TRBJ2-1; 9 positions agree with TRBD1. The V gene's germline CDR1 is SGHTA and CDR2 FQGNSA. V gave up 4 bases and J gave up 7 bases; unmatched junction bases: 11. This CDR3 contains 16 residues. This CDR3 is CASSSFVGDRENEQFF. The CDR3 DNA follows: TGTGCCAGCAGCTCCTTTGTGGGGGACAGGGAGAATGAGCAGTTCTTC.

The V call is TRBV7-8, the J call TRBJ2-1, with 9 nucleotides matching TRBD1. There are 18 residues in the CDR3. Germline CDR1 and CDR2: SGHVS and FQNEAQ. J lost 8 bases, V lost 5 bases, and 19 bases had no gene match. As DNA, the CDR3 is TGTGCCAGCAGCCGGGGTACCGGGACAGGGTTGAGGGGGGATGAGCAGTTCTTC. Translation gives CASSRGTGTGLRGDEQFF.